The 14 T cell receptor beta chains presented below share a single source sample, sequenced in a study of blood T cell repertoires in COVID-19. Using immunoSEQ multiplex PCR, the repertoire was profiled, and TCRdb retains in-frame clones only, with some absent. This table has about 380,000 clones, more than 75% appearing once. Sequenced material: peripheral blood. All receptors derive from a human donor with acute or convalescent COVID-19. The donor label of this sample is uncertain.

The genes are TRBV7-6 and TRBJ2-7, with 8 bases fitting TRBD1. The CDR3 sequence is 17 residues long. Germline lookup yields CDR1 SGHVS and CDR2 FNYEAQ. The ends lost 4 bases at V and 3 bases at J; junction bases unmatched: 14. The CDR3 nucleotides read TGTGCCAGCAGCTCTCGACAGGGGCCCTCACGCAGCTACGAGCAGTACTTC. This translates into CASSSRQGPSRSYEQYF.

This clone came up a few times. The CDR3 sequence: CASGLPGTGLMNQPQHF. The CDR3 coding sequence is TGTGCTAGTGGTTTGCCCGGGACAGGTCTGATGAATCAGCCCCAGCATTTT. V gene TRBV12-5 combines with J gene TRBJ1-5; 8 positions match TRBD1. V lost 2 bases, J lost 4 bases, and 10 bases stayed unmatched. CDR1 and CDR2 from the germline V gene are LGHNT and FRNRAP. The CDR3 is 17 residues long.

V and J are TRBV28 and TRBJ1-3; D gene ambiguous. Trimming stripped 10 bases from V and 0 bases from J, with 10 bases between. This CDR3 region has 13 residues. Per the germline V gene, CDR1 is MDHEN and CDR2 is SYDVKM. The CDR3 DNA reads TGTGCCATCGCAGATTCCTCTGGAAACACCATATATTTT. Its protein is CAIADSSGNTIYF.

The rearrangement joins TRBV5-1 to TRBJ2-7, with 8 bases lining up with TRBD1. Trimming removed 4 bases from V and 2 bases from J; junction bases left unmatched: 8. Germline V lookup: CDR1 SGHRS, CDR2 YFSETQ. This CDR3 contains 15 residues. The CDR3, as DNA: TGCGCCAGCAGCCCCCAGGGGGCGGGTACCTACGAGCAGTACTTC. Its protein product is CASSPQGAGTYEQYF.

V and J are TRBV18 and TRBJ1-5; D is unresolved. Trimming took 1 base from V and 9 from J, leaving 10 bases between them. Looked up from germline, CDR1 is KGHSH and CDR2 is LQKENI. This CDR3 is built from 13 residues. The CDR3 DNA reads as TGTGCCAGCTCACCACGGAGAGGGTGGCCCCAGCATTTT. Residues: CASSPRRGWPQHF. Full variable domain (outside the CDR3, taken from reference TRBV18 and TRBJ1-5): NAGVMQNPRHLVRRRGQEARLRCSPMKGHSHVYWYRQLPEEGLKFMVYLQKENIIDESGMPKERFSAEFPKEGPSILRIQQVVRGDSAAYFCASSPRRGWPQHFGDGTRLSIL.

CDR3 bases: TGCGCCAGCAGTGATGGTAGCGGGAGCTCACAAGGGGATACGCAGTATTTT. Its protein is CASSDGSGSSQGDTQYF. The V and J genes are TRBV10-1 and TRBJ2-3, with 9 nucleotides matching TRBD2. The germline CDR1 and CDR2 sequences are WNHNN and SYGVQD (reference sequence). With V trimmed by 3 bases and J by 6 bases, 13 bases remained unmatched. CDR3 size: 17 residues.

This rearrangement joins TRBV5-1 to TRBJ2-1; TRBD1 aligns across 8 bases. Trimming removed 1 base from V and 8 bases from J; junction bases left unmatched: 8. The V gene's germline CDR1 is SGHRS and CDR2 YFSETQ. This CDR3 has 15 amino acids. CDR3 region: CASSLSRTGTDEQFF. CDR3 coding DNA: TGCGCCAGCAGCTTGTCGCGGACAGGGACGGATGAGCAGTTCTTC.

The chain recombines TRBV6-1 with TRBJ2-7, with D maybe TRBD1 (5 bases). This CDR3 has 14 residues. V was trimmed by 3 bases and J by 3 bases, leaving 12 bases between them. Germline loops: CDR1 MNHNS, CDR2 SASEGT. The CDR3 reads CASSDSGHLYEQYF. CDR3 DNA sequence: TGTGCCAGCAGTGATTCAGGGCACCTCTACGAGCAGTACTTC.

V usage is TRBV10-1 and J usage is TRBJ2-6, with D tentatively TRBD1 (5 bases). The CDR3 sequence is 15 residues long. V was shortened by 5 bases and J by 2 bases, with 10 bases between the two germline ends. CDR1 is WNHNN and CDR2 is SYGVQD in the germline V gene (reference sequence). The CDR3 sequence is CASSSQATGANVLTF. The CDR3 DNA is TGCGCCAGCAGTTCACAGGCCACTGGGGCCAACGTCCTGACTTTC.

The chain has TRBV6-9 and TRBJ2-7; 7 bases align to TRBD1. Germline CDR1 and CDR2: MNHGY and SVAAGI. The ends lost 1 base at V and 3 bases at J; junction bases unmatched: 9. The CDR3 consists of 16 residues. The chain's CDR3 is CASSYFSGTEVYEQYF. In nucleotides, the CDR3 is TGTGCCAGCAGTTATTTCTCCGGGACAGAGGTCTACGAGCAGTACTTC.

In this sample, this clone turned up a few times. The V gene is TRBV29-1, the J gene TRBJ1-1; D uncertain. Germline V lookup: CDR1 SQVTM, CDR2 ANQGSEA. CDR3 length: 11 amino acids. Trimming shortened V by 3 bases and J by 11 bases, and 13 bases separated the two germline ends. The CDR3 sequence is CSVERPVRAFF. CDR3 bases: TGCAGCGTTGAGAGGCCGGTGCGTGCTTTCTTT.

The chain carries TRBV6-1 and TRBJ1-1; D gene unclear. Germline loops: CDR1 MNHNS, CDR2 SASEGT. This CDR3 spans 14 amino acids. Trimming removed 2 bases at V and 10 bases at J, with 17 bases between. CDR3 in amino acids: CASSELPRETRAFF. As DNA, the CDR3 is TGTGCCAGCAGTGAACTCCCGAGGGAAACCCGAGCTTTCTTT.

The CDR3 here is CASSLLLTGELFF. The CDR3 region has the DNA TGCGCCAGCAGCTTGCTTCTTACCGGGGAGCTGTTTTTT. J is TRBJ2-2 and V is TRBV5-1, with D hard to call. Germline V lookup: CDR1 SGHRS, CDR2 YFSETQ. The CDR3 is made up of 13 amino acids. The V gene lost 1 base and the J gene lost 5 bases, with 6 bases spanning the gap. The full variable domain, completed using reference TRBV5-1 and TRBJ2-2, is KAGVTQTPRYLIKTRGQQVTLSCSPISGHRSVSWYQQTPGQGLQFLFEYFSETQRNKGNFPGRFSGRQFSNSRSEMNVSTLELGDSALYLCASSLLLTGELFFGEGSRLTVL.

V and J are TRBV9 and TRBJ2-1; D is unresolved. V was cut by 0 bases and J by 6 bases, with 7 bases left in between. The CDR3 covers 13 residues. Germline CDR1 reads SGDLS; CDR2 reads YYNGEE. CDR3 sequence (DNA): TGTGCCAGCAGCGTAGATCCGGGCAATGAGCAGTTCTTC. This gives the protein CASSVDPGNEQFF.